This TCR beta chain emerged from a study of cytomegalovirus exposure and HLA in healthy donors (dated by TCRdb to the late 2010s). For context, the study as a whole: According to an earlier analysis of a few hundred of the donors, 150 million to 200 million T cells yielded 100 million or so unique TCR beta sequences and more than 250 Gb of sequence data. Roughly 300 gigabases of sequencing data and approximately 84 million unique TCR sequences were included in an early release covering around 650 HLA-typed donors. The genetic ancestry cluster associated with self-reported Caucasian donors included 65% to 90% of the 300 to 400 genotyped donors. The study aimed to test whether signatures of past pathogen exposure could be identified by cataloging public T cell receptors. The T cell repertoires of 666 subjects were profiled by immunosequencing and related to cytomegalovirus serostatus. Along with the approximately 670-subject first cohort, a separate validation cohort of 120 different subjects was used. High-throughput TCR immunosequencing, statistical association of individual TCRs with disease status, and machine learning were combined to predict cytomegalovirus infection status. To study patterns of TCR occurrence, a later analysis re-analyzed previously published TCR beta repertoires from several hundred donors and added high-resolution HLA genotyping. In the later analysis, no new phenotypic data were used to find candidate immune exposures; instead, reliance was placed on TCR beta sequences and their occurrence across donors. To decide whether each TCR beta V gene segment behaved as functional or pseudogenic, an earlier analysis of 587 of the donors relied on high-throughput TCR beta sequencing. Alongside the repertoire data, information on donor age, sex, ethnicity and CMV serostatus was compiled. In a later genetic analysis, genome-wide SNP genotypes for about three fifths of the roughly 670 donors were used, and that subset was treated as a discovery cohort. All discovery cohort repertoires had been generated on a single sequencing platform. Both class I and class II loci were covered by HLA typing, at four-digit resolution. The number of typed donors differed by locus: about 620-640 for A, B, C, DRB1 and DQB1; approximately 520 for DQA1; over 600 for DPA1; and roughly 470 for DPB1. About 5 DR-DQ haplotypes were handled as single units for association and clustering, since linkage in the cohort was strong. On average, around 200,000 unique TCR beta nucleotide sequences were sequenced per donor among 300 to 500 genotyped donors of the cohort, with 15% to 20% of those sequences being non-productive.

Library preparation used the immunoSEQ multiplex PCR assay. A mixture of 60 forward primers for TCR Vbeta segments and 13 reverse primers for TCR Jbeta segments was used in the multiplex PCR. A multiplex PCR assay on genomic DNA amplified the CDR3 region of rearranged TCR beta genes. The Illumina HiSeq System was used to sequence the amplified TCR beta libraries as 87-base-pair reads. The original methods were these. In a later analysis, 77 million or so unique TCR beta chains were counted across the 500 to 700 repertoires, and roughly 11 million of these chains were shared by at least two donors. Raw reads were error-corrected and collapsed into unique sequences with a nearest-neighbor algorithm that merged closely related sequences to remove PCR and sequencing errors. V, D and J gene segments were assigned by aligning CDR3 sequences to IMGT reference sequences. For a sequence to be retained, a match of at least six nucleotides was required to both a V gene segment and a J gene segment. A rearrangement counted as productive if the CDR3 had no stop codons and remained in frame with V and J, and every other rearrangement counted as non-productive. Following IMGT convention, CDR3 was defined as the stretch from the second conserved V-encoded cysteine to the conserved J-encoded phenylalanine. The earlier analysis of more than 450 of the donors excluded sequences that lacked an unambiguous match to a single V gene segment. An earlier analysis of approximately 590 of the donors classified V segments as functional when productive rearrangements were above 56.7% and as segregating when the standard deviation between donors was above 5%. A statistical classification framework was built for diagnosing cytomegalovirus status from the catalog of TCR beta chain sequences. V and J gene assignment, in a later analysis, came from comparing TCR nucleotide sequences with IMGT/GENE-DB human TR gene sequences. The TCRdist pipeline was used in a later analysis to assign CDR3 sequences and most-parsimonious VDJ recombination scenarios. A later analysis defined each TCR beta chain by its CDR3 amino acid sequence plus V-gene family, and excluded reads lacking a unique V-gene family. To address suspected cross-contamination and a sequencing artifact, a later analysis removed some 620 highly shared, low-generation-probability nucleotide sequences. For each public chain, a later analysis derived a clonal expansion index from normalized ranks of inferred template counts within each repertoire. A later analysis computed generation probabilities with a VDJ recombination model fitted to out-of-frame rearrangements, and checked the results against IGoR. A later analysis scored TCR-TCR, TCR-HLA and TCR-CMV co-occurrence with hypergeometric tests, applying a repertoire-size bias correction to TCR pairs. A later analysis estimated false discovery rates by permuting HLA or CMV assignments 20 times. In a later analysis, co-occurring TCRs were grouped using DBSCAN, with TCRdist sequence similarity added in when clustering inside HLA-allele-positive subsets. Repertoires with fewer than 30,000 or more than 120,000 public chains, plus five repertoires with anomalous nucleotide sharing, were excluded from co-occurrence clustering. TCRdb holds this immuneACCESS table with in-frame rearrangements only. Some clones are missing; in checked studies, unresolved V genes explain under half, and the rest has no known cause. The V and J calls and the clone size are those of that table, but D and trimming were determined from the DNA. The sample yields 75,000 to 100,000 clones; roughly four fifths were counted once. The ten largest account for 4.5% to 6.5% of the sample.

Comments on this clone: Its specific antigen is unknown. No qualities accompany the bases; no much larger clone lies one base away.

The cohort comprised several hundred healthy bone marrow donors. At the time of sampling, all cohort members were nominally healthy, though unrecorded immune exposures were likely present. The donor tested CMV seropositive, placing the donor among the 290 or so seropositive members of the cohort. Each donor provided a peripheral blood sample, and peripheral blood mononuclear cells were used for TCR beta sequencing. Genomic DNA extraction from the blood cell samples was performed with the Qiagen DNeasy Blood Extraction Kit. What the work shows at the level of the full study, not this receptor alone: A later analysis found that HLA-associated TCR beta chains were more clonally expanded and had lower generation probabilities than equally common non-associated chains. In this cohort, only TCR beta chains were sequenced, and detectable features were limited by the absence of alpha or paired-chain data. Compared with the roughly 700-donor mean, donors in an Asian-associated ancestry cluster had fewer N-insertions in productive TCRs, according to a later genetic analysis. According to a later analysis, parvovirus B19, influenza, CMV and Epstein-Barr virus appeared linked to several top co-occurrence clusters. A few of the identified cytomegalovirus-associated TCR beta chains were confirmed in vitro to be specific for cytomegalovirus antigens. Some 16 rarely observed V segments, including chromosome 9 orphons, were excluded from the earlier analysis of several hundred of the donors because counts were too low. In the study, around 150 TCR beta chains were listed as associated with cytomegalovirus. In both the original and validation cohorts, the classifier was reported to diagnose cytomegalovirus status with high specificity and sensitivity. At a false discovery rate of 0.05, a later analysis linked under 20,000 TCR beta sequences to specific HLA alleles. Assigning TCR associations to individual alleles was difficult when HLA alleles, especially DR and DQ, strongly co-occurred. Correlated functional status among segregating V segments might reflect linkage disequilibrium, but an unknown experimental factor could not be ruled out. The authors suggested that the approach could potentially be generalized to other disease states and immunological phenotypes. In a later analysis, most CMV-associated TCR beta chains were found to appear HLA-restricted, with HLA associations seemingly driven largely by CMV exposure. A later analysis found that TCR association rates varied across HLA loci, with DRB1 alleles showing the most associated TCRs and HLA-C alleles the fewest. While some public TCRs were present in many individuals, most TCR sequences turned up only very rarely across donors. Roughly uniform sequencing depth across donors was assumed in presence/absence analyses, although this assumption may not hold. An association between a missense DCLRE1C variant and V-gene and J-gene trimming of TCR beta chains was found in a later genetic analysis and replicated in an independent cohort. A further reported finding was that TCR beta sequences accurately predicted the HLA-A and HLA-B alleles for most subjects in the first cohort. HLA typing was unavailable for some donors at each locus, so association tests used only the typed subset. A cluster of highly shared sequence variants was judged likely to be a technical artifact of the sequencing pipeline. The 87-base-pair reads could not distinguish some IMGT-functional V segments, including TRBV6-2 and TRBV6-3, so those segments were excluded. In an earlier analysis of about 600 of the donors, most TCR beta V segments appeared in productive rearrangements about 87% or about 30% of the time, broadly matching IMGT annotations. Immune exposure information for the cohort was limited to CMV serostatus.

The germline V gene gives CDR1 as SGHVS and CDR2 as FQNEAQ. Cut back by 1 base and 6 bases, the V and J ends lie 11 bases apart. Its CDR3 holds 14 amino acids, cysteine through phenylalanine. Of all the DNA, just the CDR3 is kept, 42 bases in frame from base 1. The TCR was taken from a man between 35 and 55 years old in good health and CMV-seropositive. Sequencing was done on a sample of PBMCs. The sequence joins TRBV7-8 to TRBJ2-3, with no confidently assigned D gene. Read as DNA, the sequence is TGTGCCAGCAGCTTAGTTGGTCGAGTTGATACGCAGTATTTT. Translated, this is CASSLVGRVDTQYF.